The 6 T cell receptor beta chains reported below all come from one sample, sequenced in a study of cytomegalovirus exposure and HLA in healthy donors. The PCR used 60 Vbeta and 13 Jbeta primers. Sequencing used immunoSEQ multiplex PCR; TCRdb keeps in-frame clones, though not all of them. The repertoire holds around 150,000 clones, around four fifths seen once, with about 7.9% in the top ten. The source material was PBMCs. These receptors were obtained from a male donor in good health and CMV-seropositive.

The chain combines TRBV6-5 with TRBJ2-7; 9 bases map to TRBD2. CDR1 is MNHEY, CDR2 SVGAGI, per germline. This CDR3 spans 15 amino acids. J was trimmed by 2 bases and V by 6 bases; bases with no gene match: 8. CDR3 loop: CASSPTSGPAYEQYF. Written as DNA, the CDR3 is TGTGCCAGCAGCCCGACTAGCGGTCCCGCCTACGAGCAGTACTTC.

The chain links TRBV5-1 to TRBJ2-5, with 8 nucleotides matching TRBD1. Losses at the gene ends were 2 bases for V and 1 base for J; bases not matched to a gene: 7. There are 16 residues in the CDR3. From germline, CDR1 is SGHRS and CDR2 YFSETQ. The CDR3 DNA sequence: TGCGCCAGCAGCTTTGGACCAGGACAGGGCCAAGAGACCCAGTACTTC. Encoded protein: CASSFGPGQGQETQYF.

This chain connects TRBV6-5 to TRBJ1-1; D may be TRBD1 (5 bases). This CDR3 has 13 amino acids. Trimming left V 7 bases short and J 11 bases short, with 20 bases between. Germline values: CDR1 MNHEY, CDR2 SVGAGI. CDR3 amino acids: CASTSGTSRVAFF. In nucleotides, the CDR3 is TGTGCCAGCACCTCCGGGACTTCTCGGGTGGCTTTCTTT.

V and J are TRBV7-2 and TRBJ2-7, with D possibly being TRBD2 (7 bases). Trimming took 4 bases from V and 7 from J, leaving 26 bases between them. Germline V gives CDR1 SGHTA, CDR2 FQGNSA. The CDR3 contains 17 residues. The chain's CDR3 is CASSWGTGATDGREQYF. Written as DNA, the CDR3 is TGTGCCAGCAGCTGGGGGACGGGGGCCACCGACGGGAGGGAGCAGTACTTC.

This chain links TRBV19 with TRBJ2-7; perhaps TRBD2 as D (6 bases). The CDR3 is 15 residues long. Germline loops: CDR1 LNHDA, CDR2 SQIVND (reference sequence). Deletions cut 6 bases from V and 3 bases from J, with 18 bases between. In DNA form, the CDR3 reads TGTGCCAGTAGCCCCCCGGGACTCACATTCTACGAGCAGTACTTC. This sequence encodes CASSPPGLTFYEQYF.

V gene TRBV19 combines with J gene TRBJ1-1; D is ambiguous. The V gene's germline CDR1 is LNHDA and CDR2 SQIVND (reference sequence). This CDR3 has 14 amino acids. Trimming took off 1 base at V and 1 base at J, with 7 bases between the two ends. The CDR3 DNA reads as TGTGCCAGTAGTATAGGTGGGAGGAACACTGAAGCTTTCTTT. It translates to CASSIGGRNTEAFF. Together with reference TRBV19 and TRBJ1-1, the CDR3 gives the full variable domain: DGGITQSPKYLFRKEGQNVTLSCEQNLNHDAMYWYRQDPGQGLRLIYYSQIVNDFQKGDIAEGYSVSREKKESFPLTVTSAQKNPTAFYLCASSIGGRNTEAFFGQGTRLTVV.